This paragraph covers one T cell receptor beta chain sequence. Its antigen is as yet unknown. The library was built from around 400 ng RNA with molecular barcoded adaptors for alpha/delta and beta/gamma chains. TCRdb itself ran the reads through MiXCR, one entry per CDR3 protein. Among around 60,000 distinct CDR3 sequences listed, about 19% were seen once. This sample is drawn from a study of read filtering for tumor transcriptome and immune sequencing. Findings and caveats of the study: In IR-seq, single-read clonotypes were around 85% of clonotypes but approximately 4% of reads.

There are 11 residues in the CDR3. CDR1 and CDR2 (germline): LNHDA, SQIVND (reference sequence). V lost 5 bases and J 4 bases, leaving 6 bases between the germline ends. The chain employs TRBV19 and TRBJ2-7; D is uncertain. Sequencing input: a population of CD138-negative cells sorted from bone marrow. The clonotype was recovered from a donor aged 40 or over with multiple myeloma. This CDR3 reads CASSSRYEQYF. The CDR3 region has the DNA TGTGCCAGTAGTTCGAGGTACGAGCAGTACTTC.